This entry lists 30 T cell receptor beta chains sequenced from one sample in a study of T cells after posttransplantation cyclophosphamide. A marrow graft followed busulfan-fludarabine conditioning, with cyclophosphamide on days +3 and +4. Sequencing used immunoSEQ multiplex PCR; TCRdb keeps in-frame clones, though not all of them. The repertoire includes some 18,000 clones, about nine tenths of them detected once, and roughly 6.6% sits in the top ten. The source was PBMCs, collected after allogeneic stem cell transplant with posttransplant cyclophosphamide. These receptors were obtained from a female patient aged 35-55 years who received an allogeneic stem cell transplant from a related donor, was CMV-positive, and had no GVHD. Certain T cells may be donor cells from the graft.

By sample share, this clone is large. V is TRBV6-5 and J is TRBJ2-7; D unclear. V was clipped by 2 bases and J by 0 bases, with 8 bases between them. CDR3 length equals 14 residues. Germline lookup yields CDR1 MNHEY and CDR2 SVGAGI. The CDR3 loop reads CASSYGPYSYEQYF. The DNA of the CDR3 is TGTGCCAGCAGTTACGGGCCGTACTCCTACGAGCAGTACTTC.

V is TRBV5-1 and J is TRBJ2-1; 13 bases map to TRBD2. In germline, CDR1 is SGHRS, CDR2 YFSETQ. J gave up 6 bases and V 4 bases, and 13 bases lay outside the gene matches. CDR3 size: 18 residues. The CDR3 nucleotides are TGCGCCAGCAGCGGCGGACTAGCGGGAGTTCAAGGTCTCAATGAGCAGTTCTTC. Translation gives CASSGGLAGVQGLNEQFF.

V gene TRBV2 combines with J gene TRBJ1-3; D unclear. Per germline, CDR1 SNHLY and CDR2 FYNNEI. V was clipped by 6 bases and J by 4 bases, with 13 bases between them. This CDR3 has 14 amino acids. CDR3 coding DNA: TGTGCCAGCAGAGCAAATGAAGCGGGAAACACCATATATTTT. Translating gives CASRANEAGNTIYF. Full variable domain (missing parts from reference TRBV2 and TRBJ1-3): EPEVTQTPSHQVTQMGQEVILRCVPISNHLYFYWYRQILGQKVEFLVSFYNNEISEKSEIFDDQFSVERPDGSNFTLKIRSTKLEDSAMYFCASRANEAGNTIYFGEGSWLTVV.

The J gene is TRBJ1-4, the V gene TRBV27; 7 bases agree with TRBD1. Germline V gene lookup returns CDR1 MNHEY and CDR2 SMNVEV (reference sequence). Germline trimming cut 6 bases from V and 6 bases from J; bases unmatched to any gene: 7. The CDR3 sequence is 14 residues long. This CDR3 reads CASSETGPDEKLFF. In DNA form, the CDR3 reads TGTGCCAGCAGCGAGACAGGGCCGGATGAAAAACTGTTTTTT.

The V gene is TRBV7-6, the J gene TRBJ2-7; 8 nucleotides agree with TRBD1. CDR1 is SGHVS and CDR2 is FNYEAQ in the germline V gene. CDR3 length: 15 amino acids. V lost 5 bases, J lost 8 bases, and 14 bases stayed unmatched. The CDR3 DNA reads TGTGCCAGCAGCCCAGCCCCGGACAGGGCCTTGAAGCAGTACTTC. It yields the protein CASSPAPDRALKQYF.

This sequence joins TRBV13 and TRBJ1-3, with no clear D. V was clipped by 4 bases and J by 0 bases, with 13 bases between them. The germline gives CDR1 PRHDT, CDR2 FYEKMQ (reference sequence). This CDR3 spans 16 amino acids. This CDR3 is CASSSAPAYSGNTIYF. DNA for the CDR3: TGTGCCAGCAGCTCCGCACCCGCCTACTCTGGAAACACCATATATTTT.

This clone has just one count. The rearrangement joins TRBV28 to TRBJ1-2; D ambiguous. The CDR3 contains 15 residues. The germline V and J ends were trimmed by 10 bases and 4 bases, with 22 bases remaining between them. The germline V gene encodes CDR1 MDHEN and CDR2 SYDVKM. Here the CDR3 DNA reads TGTGCCACCCGCGGTGGTTTTATAACCTTCTATGGCTACACCTTC. This translates into CATRGGFITFYGYTF.

V is TRBV19 and J is TRBJ2-1, with 11 bases matching TRBD2. Per germline, CDR1 LNHDA and CDR2 SQIVND (reference sequence). J gave up 6 bases and V 4 bases, and 17 bases lay outside the gene matches. This CDR3 has 19 residues. The CDR3 spells CASSSLHSGRAEGINEQFF. CDR3 nucleotide sequence: TGTGCCAGTAGTAGCCTCCATAGCGGGAGGGCCGAGGGAATCAATGAGCAGTTCTTC.

V gene TRBV28 combines with J gene TRBJ1-2; possibly TRBD1 for D (6 bases). The CDR3 sequence is 13 residues long. The V gene's germline CDR1 is MDHEN and CDR2 SYDVKM. The V end was cut by 6 bases, the J end by 10 bases, with 18 bases between. CDR3 DNA sequence: TGTGCCAGCAGCCTCCAGGGGCTCTTCGACTACACCTTC. It translates to CASSLQGLFDYTF.

V and J are TRBV13 and TRBJ2-7, with D uncertain. The CDR3 covers 14 residues. Trimming removed 0 bases at V and 1 base at J, with 7 bases between. Per the germline V gene, CDR1 is PRHDT and CDR2 is FYEKMQ (reference sequence). CDR3 coding DNA: TGTGCCAGCAGCTTAGGGGGCAGATCCTACGAGCAGTACTTC. This translates into CASSLGGRSYEQYF. Based on the CDR3 plus reference TRBV13 and TRBJ2-7, the full variable domain is AAGVIQSPRHLIKEKRETATLKCYPIPRHDTVYWYQQGPGQDPQFLISFYEKMQSDKGSIPDRFSAQQFSDYHSELNMSSLELGDSALYFCASSLGGRSYEQYFGPGTRLTVT.

The chain links TRBV7-9 to TRBJ2-1; D is perhaps TRBD2 (5 bases). The V gene's germline CDR1 is SEHNR and CDR2 FQNEAQ (reference sequence). V was cut by 8 bases and J by 8 bases, with 13 bases left in between. The CDR3 sequence is 12 residues long. The CDR3 loop reads CASRPGGDEQFF. Written as DNA, the CDR3 is TGTGCCAGCCGACCAGGAGGCGATGAGCAGTTCTTC. Looking up the rest from reference TRBV7-9 and TRBJ2-1 gives the full variable domain: DTGVSQNPRHKITKRGQNVTFRCDPISEHNRLYWYRQTLGQGPEFLTYFQNEAQLEKSRLLSDRFSAERPKGSFSTLEIQRTEQGDSAMYLCASRPGGDEQFFGPGTRLTVL.

This rearrangement joins TRBV6-1 to TRBJ1-6; D remains ambiguous. CDR1 is MNHNS and CDR2 is SASEGT in the germline V gene. V was trimmed by 3 bases and J by 10 bases, leaving 10 bases between them. The CDR3 contains 13 residues. CDR3 protein: CASSDNLISPLHF. The CDR3 nucleotides are TGTGCCAGCAGTGACAACCTAATCTCACCCCTCCACTTT.

The V call is TRBV27, the J call TRBJ1-1; D gene unclear. Germline lookup yields CDR1 MNHEY and CDR2 SMNVEV (reference sequence). The CDR3 consists of 13 residues. V gave up 1 base and J gave up 8 bases, with 11 bases separating them. DNA of the CDR3: TGTGCCAGCAGTTTATGGGCGGGGTGGGAAGCTTTCTTT. This translates into CASSLWAGWEAFF.

Only one count was recorded for this clone. The chain couples TRBV28 to TRBJ2-2, with TRBD1 matching over 8 bases. The CDR3 extends over 14 amino acids. CDR1 is MDHEN and CDR2 is SYDVKM in the germline V gene. V trimming: 5 bases; J trimming: 4 bases; junction bases outside the gene matches: 3. The CDR3: CASSVTGGTGELFF. The CDR3 DNA is TGTGCCAGCAGTGTTACAGGGGGCACCGGGGAGCTGTTTTTT.

This sequence joins TRBV28 and TRBJ2-1; 7 positions match TRBD2. The CDR3 runs to 16 residues. V shed 3 bases, J shed 4 bases, and the junction held 9 bases outside the gene matches. The germline gives CDR1 MDHEN, CDR2 SYDVKM. CDR3 loop: CASSFLGSGLYNEQFF. In DNA, the CDR3 is TGTGCCAGCAGTTTCTTAGGTAGCGGGCTATACAATGAGCAGTTCTTC.

The J gene is TRBJ2-7, the V gene TRBV13, with 7 bases lining up with TRBD1. The CDR3 is 15 amino acids. CDR1 and CDR2 (germline): PRHDT, FYEKMQ (reference sequence). The V segment lost 4 bases and the J segment 2 bases; nucleotides outside the gene matches: 8. In DNA, the CDR3 is TGTGCCAGCAGCTCGTACCGGGACAGCCCCTACGAGCAGTACTTC. It codes for CASSSYRDSPYEQYF.

This chain links TRBV6-5 with TRBJ2-1; the match to TRBD1 covers 7 bases. This CDR3 contains 15 residues. V shed 4 bases and J 9 bases; nucleotides not matched to a gene: 12. CDR1 is MNHEY, CDR2 SVGAGI, per germline. The CDR3 protein is CASSSLPNTGVEQFF. The CDR3 region has the DNA TGTGCCAGCAGTTCCCTCCCCAATACAGGGGTTGAGCAGTTCTTC.

The CDR3 nucleotides read TGTGCCAGCAGCGTAGCCCCTAGCGGGAGAGGGGCAGATACGCAGTATTTT. Translation gives CASSVAPSGRGADTQYF. The J gene is TRBJ2-3, the V gene TRBV9; 10 positions agree with TRBD2. After removal of 0 bases from V and 4 bases from J, the junction contained 8 bases not matched to a gene. From germline, CDR1 is SGDLS and CDR2 YYNGEE. CDR3 size: 17 residues. The whole variable domain, remainder taken from reference TRBV9 and TRBJ2-3, is DSGVTQTPKHLITATGQRVTLRCSPRSGDLSVYWYQQSLDQGLQFLIQYYNGEERAKGNILERFSAQQFPDLHSELNLSSLELGDSALYFCASSVAPSGRGADTQYFGPGTRLTVL.

The rearrangement links TRBV7-3 to TRBJ1-2; tentative D call: TRBD1 (6 bases). The CDR3 totals 14 residues. The V end was cut by 3 bases, the J end by 8 bases, with 16 bases between. Germline V gives CDR1 SGHTA, CDR2 FQGTGA. The CDR3 is CASSLGPGAEGYTF. The DNA of the CDR3 is TGTGCCAGCAGCTTGGGGCCAGGGGCGGAAGGCTACACCTTC.

There are a few counts of this clone. This chain joins TRBV5-6 and TRBJ2-3, with D perhaps TRBD2 (5 bases). Per the germline V gene, CDR1 is SGHDT and CDR2 is YYEEEE. CDR3 length equals 14 residues. Trimming took 4 bases from V and 2 from J, leaving 11 bases between them. CDR3 in amino acids: CASSPTRVTDTQYF. The CDR3, as DNA: TGTGCCAGCAGCCCCACTAGAGTCACAGATACGCAGTATTTT.

The V call is TRBV11-2, the J call TRBJ2-1, with 13 bases aligning to TRBD2. The J segment lost 9 bases and the V segment lost 6 bases, leaving 14 bases of the junction unmatched. Looked up from germline, CDR1 is SGHAT and CDR2 is FQNNGV. CDR3 size: 17 residues. The CDR3 bases are TGTGCCAGCAGGGGACAGGGGGGACTAGCGGGAACGAGTGAGCAGTTCTTC. Translation: CASRGQGGLAGTSEQFF. Using reference TRBV11-2 and TRBJ2-1 for the parts outside the CDR3, the full variable domain is EAGVAQSPRYKIIEKRQSVAFWCNPISGHATLYWYQQILGQGPKLLIQFQNNGVVDDSQLPKDRFSAERLKGVDSTLKIQPAKLEDSAVYLCASRGQGGLAGTSEQFFGPGTRLTVL.

The chain links TRBV9 to TRBJ1-2, with 8 positions matching TRBD1. Unmatched junction bases numbered 9, after V lost 4 bases and J lost 4 bases. Germline CDR1 SGDLS, CDR2 YYNGEE. The CDR3 consists of 15 residues. The CDR3 loop is CASSPLAGQGYGYTF. The CDR3 DNA reads TGTGCCAGCAGCCCCCTCGCCGGACAGGGCTATGGCTACACCTTC.

The rearrangement joins TRBV7-2 to TRBJ2-7; 7 bases are a match to TRBD1. V lost 1 base and J lost 3; bases outside the gene matches: 12. In germline, CDR1 is SGHTA, CDR2 FQGNSA. CDR3 length: 17 amino acids. The CDR3 region has the DNA TGTGCCAGCAGCTTAGTCGGAAAGGGGGCAACTTTCTACGAGCAGTACTTC. It specifies CASSLVGKGATFYEQYF.

The rearrangement links TRBV6-5 to TRBJ1-1; TRBD1 matches 8 bases. CDR1 MNHEY and CDR2 SVGAGI come from the germline V gene. The CDR3 is 15 amino acids. The junction had 5 bases not matched to a gene; V was cut back by 2 bases and J by 3 bases. The CDR3: CASSYLGQGDTEAFF. As DNA, the CDR3 is TGTGCCAGCAGTTACCTCGGACAGGGAGACACTGAAGCTTTCTTT.

This chain uses TRBV15 with TRBJ2-1, with 11 bases aligning to TRBD2. The CDR3 totals 17 residues. With 5 bases clipped from V and 8 bases from J, the junction kept 14 bases outside the gene matches. Per the germline V gene, CDR1 is LNHNV and CDR2 is YYDKDF (reference sequence). The CDR3 DNA follows: TGTGCCACCAGCCCGAAGCCCATAGCGGGAGGGCGTGATGAGCAGTTCTTC. As protein: CATSPKPIAGGRDEQFF.

The chain uses TRBV28 and TRBJ2-1, with 13 nucleotides matching TRBD2. Germline V CDR1 and CDR2: MDHEN, SYDVKM. CDR3 length: 15 amino acids. V was clipped by 6 bases and J by 8 bases; unmatched bases: 7. CDR3 DNA sequence: TGTGCCAGCAGCCGGGGACTAGCGGGGTCTGATGAGCAGTTCTTC. Its protein product is CASSRGLAGSDEQFF.

The J gene is TRBJ2-7, the V gene TRBV13, with TRBD2 as a possible D gene (5 bases). The CDR3 extends over 14 amino acids. Germline-derived CDR1 and CDR2 are PRHDT and FYEKMQ (reference sequence). V lost 3 bases and J lost 7, with 16 bases in between. The CDR3 spells CASSLRGNRNEQYF. The CDR3, as DNA: TGTGCCAGCAGCTTGAGAGGGAATCGCAATGAGCAGTACTTC.

The chain's CDR3 is CASSISSRETQYF. Here the CDR3 DNA reads TGTGCCAGTAGTATATCGAGTCGAGAGACCCAGTACTTC. This chain joins TRBV19 and TRBJ2-5, with unresolved D. The length of the CDR3 is 13 residues. CDR1 and CDR2 from the germline V gene are LNHDA and SQIVND (reference sequence). V lost 2 bases and J 4 bases, leaving 8 bases between the germline ends.

The chain combines TRBV11-1 with TRBJ2-1; D perhaps matches TRBD2 (6 bases). CDR3 size: 16 residues. The germline V and J ends were trimmed by 4 bases and 7 bases, with 20 bases remaining between them. Germline CDR1 SGHAT, CDR2 FQDESV (reference sequence). The CDR3 here is CASSSPPGGKRNEQFF. The CDR3, as DNA: TGTGCCAGCAGCTCCCCTCCGGGCGGGAAAAGGAATGAGCAGTTCTTC. Complete variable domain (other parts from reference TRBV11-1 and TRBJ2-1): EAEVAQSPRYKITEKSQAVAFWCDPISGHATLYWYRQILGQGPELLVQFQDESVVDDSQLPKDRFSAERLKGVDSTLKIQPAELGDSAMYLCASSSPPGGKRNEQFFGPGTRLTVL.

This clone appeared a single time. CDR3 in amino acids: CASTSGGGYEKLFF. Here the CDR3 DNA reads TGTGCCAGCACCTCTGGTGGAGGGTATGAAAAACTGTTTTTT. The rearrangement links TRBV7-2 to TRBJ1-4; D uncertain. CDR3 length: 14 amino acids. Germline V gene sequence: CDR1 SGHTA, CDR2 FQGNSA. Trimming pared 7 bases from V and 6 bases from J, leaving 15 bases between.